This paragraph reports one T cell receptor beta chain. Antigen unknown. The entry originates in a study of vaccination and CD4 T cells after COVID-19. Across the whole study: Investigators drew the post-COVID samples a median approximately 92 days after diagnosis, with a range of 35 to 161.

Study-level results: Median SARS-CoV-2-reactive clonotype numbers went up from about 20 to 38, but not significantly. Looking at convalescent patients, 304 of their 307 vaccine-specific clones were spike mono-reactive.

Treatment denoted: approximately 10-day PBMC culture with coronavirus spike peptide pools or control peptides (ViraFEST assay). V lost 8 bases to trimming and J lost 3 bases; unmatched junction nucleotides: 7. The CDR3 totals 14 residues. Germline CDR1 and CDR2: MNHEY and SVGEGT. Cultured CD4+ T cell DNA underwent sequencing with the Oncomine TCR Beta short-read assay. A single record per CDR3 protein comes from TCRdb applying MiXCR to the PCR reads. The top ten clones hold about 2.7% of a sample with roughly 19,000 distinct CDR3 sequences, approximately 52% of them seen once. The sample here was CD4+ T cells from blood, cultured in vitro, taken after SARS-CoV-2 vaccination. The sequence was obtained from a human donor who had recovered from COVID-19. The genes are TRBV6-2 or TRBV6-3 and TRBJ1-5; 7 positions agree with TRBD1. The CDR3, as DNA: TGTGCCAGCTTTGACAGGGATACCAATCAGCCCCAGCATTTT. It yields the protein CASFDRDTNQPQHF.